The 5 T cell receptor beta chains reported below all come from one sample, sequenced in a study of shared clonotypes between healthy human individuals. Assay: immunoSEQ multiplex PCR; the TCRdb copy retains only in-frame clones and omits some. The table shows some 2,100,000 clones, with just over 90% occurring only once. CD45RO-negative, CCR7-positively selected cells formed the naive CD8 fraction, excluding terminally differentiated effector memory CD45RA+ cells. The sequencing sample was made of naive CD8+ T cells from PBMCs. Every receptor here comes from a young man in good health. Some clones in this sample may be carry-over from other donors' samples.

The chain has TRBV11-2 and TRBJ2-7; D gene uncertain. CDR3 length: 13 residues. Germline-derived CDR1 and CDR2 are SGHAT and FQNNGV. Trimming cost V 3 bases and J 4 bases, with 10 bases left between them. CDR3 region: CASSLNGLYEQYF. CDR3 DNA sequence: TGTGCCAGCAGCTTGAACGGCCTTTACGAGCAGTACTTC.

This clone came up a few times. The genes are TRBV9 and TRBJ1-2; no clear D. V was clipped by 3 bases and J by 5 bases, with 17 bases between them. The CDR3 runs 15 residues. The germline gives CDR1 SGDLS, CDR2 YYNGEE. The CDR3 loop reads CASSARGSVRYGYTF. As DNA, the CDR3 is TGTGCCAGCAGCGCTCGGGGTTCGGTGAGGTATGGCTACACCTTC.

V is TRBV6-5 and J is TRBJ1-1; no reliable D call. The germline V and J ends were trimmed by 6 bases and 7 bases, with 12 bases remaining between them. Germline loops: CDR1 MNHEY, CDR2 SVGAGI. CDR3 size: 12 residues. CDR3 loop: CASSPDGDEAFF. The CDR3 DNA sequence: TGTGCCAGCAGCCCGGACGGGGATGAAGCTTTCTTT.

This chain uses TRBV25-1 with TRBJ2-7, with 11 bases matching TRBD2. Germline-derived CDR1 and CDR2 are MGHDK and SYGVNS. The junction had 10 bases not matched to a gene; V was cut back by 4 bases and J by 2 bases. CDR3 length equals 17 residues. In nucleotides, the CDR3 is TGTGCCAGCAGTGGCCCCCCTCCTAGCGGGGGGACCTACGAGCAGTACTTC. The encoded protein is CASSGPPPSGGTYEQYF.

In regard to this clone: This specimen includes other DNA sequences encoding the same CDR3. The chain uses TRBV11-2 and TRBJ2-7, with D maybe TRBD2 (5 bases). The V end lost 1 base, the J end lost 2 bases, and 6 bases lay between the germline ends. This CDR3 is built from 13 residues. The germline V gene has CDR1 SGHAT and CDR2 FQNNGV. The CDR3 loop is CASSLATTYEQYF. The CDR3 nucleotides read TGTGCCAGCAGCTTAGCGACTACCTACGAGCAGTACTTC.